A single sample gave rise to the 3 T cell receptor beta chains below, sequenced in a study of control samples from healthy donors and cancer patients (dated by TCRdb to about 2020). Receptor amplification or capture employed the immunoSEQ multiplex PCR assay. Held by TCRdb, this immuneACCESS table contains in-frame sequences only and omits some clones. Under half of the omission traces to an unresolved V gene where checked; the cause of the rest is unknown. Recorded for this sample are fewer than 150,000 clones; roughly 90% of them occurred a single time. The top ten clones comprise almost 8% of the sample. Source material: blood. The receptors stem from a woman under 30 in good health.

CDR3 protein: CAISEPGGRDQPQHF. CDR3 coding DNA: TGTGCCATCAGTGAGCCGGGGGGACGGGATCAGCCCCAGCATTTT. This rearrangement joins TRBV10-3 to TRBJ1-5; D may be TRBD1 (5 bases). Trimming cost V 2 bases and J 5 bases, with 13 bases left between them. The CDR3 contains 15 residues. Germline lookup yields CDR1 ENHRY and CDR2 SYGVKD.

V usage is TRBV7-6 and J usage is TRBJ2-3, with 7 bases lining up with TRBD2. V lost 1 base, J lost 0 bases, and 10 bases stayed unmatched. CDR1 and CDR2 from the germline V gene are SGHVS and FNYEAQ. The CDR3 sequence is 18 residues long. The CDR3: CASSLDGRTIKSTDTQYF. The CDR3 nucleotides read TGTGCCAGCAGCTTAGACGGGAGGACCATTAAAAGCACAGATACGCAGTATTTT.

This chain links TRBV19 with TRBJ1-5; 12 bases match TRBD1. The CDR3 sequence is 14 residues long. Germline V gene sequence: CDR1 LNHDA, CDR2 SQIVND (reference sequence). The junction had 2 bases not matched to a gene; V was cut back by 5 bases and J by 6 bases. The CDR3: CASSGTGGPQPQHF. CDR3 bases: TGTGCCAGTAGTGGGACAGGGGGCCCTCAGCCCCAGCATTTT.